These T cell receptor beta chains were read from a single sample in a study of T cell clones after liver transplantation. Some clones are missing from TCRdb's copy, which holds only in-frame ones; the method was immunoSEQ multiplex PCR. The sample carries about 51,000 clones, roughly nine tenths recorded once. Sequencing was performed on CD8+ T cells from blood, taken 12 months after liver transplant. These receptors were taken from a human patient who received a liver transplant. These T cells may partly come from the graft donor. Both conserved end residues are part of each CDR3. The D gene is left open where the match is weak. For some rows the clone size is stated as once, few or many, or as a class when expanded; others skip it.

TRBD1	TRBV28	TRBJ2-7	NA	CASSFPGTAYEQYF	TGTGCCAGCAGTTTCCCCGGGACAGCCTACGAGCAGTACTTC
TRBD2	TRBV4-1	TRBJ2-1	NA	CASSQEPLEREGYNEQFF	TGCGCCAGCAGTCAAGAGCCCCTAGAGCGGGAGGGTTACAATGAGCAGTTCTTC
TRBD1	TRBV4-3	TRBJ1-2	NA	CASSRSRAFGGGNSRYGYTF	TGCGCCAGCAGCCGATCCAGGGCGTTTGGAGGGGGCAACTCGAGGTATGGCTACACCTTC
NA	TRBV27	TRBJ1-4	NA	CATRMFTNEKLFF	TGTGCCACCCGGATGTTTACTAATGAAAAACTGTTTTTT
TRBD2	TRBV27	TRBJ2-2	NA	CASSPGLAPSGELFF	TGTGCCAGCAGTCCCGGACTAGCTCCCTCCGGGGAGCTGTTTTTT
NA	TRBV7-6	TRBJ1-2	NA	CATPGHYGYTF	TGTGCCACCCCGGGACACTATGGCTACACCTTC
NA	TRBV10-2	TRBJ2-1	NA	CASSGRGVSDNEQFF	TGCGCCAGCAGTGGGCGCGGGGTGTCGGACAATGAGCAGTTCTTC
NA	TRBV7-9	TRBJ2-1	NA	CASSFGASESSYNEQFF	TGTGCCAGCAGCTTCGGAGCTAGCGAGAGCTCCTACAATGAGCAGTTCTTC
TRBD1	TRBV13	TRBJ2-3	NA	CASSLGTGAPDTQYF	TGTGCCAGCAGCTTAGGGACAGGGGCACCAGATACGCAGTATTTT
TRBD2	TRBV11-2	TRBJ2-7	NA	CASRPGERLAGLLYEQYF	TGTGCCAGCAGACCGGGGGAAAGGCTAGCGGGCTTACTCTACGAGCAGTACTTC
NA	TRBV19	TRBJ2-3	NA	CASSIGQGGVDTQYF	TGTGCCAGTAGTATAGGACAGGGAGGAGTGGATACGCAGTATTTT
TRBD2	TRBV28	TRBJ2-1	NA	CASSWTSPYNEQFF	TGTGCCAGCAGTTGGACTAGCCCCTACAATGAGCAGTTCTTC
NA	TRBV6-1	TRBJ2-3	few	CASSEMNTQYF	TGTGCCAGCAGTGAAATGAATACGCAGTATTTT
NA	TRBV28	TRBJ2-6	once	CASSSQGSGANVLTF	TGTGCCAGCAGTTCACAGGGCTCTGGGGCCAACGTCCTGACTTTC
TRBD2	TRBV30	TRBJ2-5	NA	CAWSLKRELQTQYF	TGTGCCTGGAGCTTAAAGCGGGAGTTGCAGACCCAGTACTTC
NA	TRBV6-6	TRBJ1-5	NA	CASSYEHSNQPQHF	TGTGCCAGCAGTTACGAGCATAGCAATCAGCCCCAGCATTTT
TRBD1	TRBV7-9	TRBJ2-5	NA	CASSLGSTGIEETQYF	TGTGCCAGCAGCTTAGGGTCGACAGGGATTGAGGAGACCCAGTACTTC
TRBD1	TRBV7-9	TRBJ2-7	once	CASSFFTGGLYEQYF	TGTGCCAGCAGCTTCTTTACAGGGGGCCTCTACGAGCAGTACTTC
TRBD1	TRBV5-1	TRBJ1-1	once	CASSAQGSSPEAFF	TGCGCCAGCAGCGCACAGGGGTCCTCACCTGAAGCTTTCTTT
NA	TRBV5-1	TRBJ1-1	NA	CASSLAGGRLNTEAFF	TGCGCCAGCAGCTTGGCGGGGGGCCGGTTAAACACTGAAGCTTTCTTT
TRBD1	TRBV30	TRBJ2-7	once	CAWSGQGLVAYEQYF	TGTGCCTGGTCCGGACAGGGATTGGTCGCCTACGAGCAGTACTTC
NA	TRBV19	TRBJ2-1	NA	CASSILSPSTEQFF	TGTGCCAGTAGTATCTTAAGCCCGAGTACTGAGCAGTTCTTC
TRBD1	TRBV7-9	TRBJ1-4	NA	CASSFRPRDSNEKLFF	TGTGCCAGCAGCTTTAGACCCCGGGACAGCAATGAAAAACTGTTTTTT
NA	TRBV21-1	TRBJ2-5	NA	CASSKVGDRGQKETQYF	TGTGCCAGCAGCAAAGTAGGGGACAGGGGACAGAAGGAGACCCAGTACTTC
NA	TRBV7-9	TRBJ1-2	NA	CASSYGTEGYTF	TGTGCCAGCAGCTACGGGACGGAGGGCTACACCTTC
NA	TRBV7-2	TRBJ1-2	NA	CASSLRGVRGGYTF	TGTGCCAGCAGCTTGAGGGGGGTTAGAGGCGGCTACACCTTC
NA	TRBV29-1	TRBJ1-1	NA	CSVEGFKGLHEAFF	TGCAGCGTTGAAGGCTTCAAGGGCCTACATGAAGCTTTCTTT
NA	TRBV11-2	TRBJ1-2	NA	CASSLAARNYGYTF	TGTGCCAGCAGCTTAGCCGCCCGGAACTATGGCTACACCTTC
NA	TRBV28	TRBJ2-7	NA	CASNPWDDSYEQYF	TGTGCCAGCAACCCATGGGACGATTCCTACGAGCAGTACTTC
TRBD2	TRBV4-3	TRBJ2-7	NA	CASSQVGGSGFYEQYF	TGCGCCAGCAGCCAAGTAGGAGGTAGCGGGTTTTACGAGCAGTACTTC
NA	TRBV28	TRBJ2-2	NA	CASSPSPPYTGELFF	TGTGCCAGCAGTCCCTCTCCCCCATACACCGGGGAGCTGTTTTTT
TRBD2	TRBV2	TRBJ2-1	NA	CASTPGWEGDNEQFF	TGTGCCAGCACCCCCGGGTGGGAGGGAGACAATGAGCAGTTCTTC
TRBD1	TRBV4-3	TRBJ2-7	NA	CASSQGTGGSYEQYF	TGCGCCAGCAGCCAAGGGACAGGGGGCTCCTACGAGCAGTACTTC
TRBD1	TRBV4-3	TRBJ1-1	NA	CASRDLGQGNMNTEAFF	TGCGCCAGCAGAGATCTGGGACAGGGTAACATGAACACTGAAGCTTTCTTT
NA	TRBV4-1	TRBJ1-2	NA	CASSQELSGSYGYTF	TGCGCCAGCAGCCAAGAATTGTCAGGGAGCTATGGCTACACCTTC
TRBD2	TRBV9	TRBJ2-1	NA	CASSVGGSGRNEQFF	TGTGCCAGCAGCGTAGGGGGTAGCGGGAGGAATGAGCAGTTCTTC
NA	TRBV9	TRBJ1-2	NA	CASSSSVGDGYTF	TGTGCCAGCAGCTCAAGCGTGGGCGATGGCTACACCTTC
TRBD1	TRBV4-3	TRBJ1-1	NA	CASSHGWTGVITEAFF	TGCGCCAGCAGCCATGGATGGACAGGGGTTATCACTGAAGCTTTCTTT
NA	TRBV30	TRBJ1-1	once	CAWSVGEGTEAFF	TGTGCCTGGAGTGTAGGTGAAGGCACTGAAGCTTTCTTT
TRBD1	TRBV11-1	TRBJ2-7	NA	CASSRTGAAYEQYF	TGTGCCAGCAGCCGGACAGGGGCGGCCTACGAGCAGTACTTC
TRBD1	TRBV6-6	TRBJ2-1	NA	CASSSTGSSEQFF	TGTGCCAGCAGTTCGACAGGGTCGAGTGAGCAGTTCTTC
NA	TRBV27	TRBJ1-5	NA	CASSFRGGNQPQHF	TGTGCCAGCAGTTTTCGAGGGGGTAATCAGCCCCAGCATTTT
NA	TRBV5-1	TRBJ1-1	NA	CASSPRGGRNTEAFF	TGCGCCAGCAGCCCCCGCGGGGGACGGAACACTGAAGCTTTCTTT
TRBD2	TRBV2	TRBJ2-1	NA	CASRSLAALSYNEQFF	TGTGCCAGCCGATCCCTAGCGGCCCTTTCCTACAATGAGCAGTTCTTC
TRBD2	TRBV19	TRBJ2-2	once	CAGRGGDATGELFF	TGTGCCGGACGCGGGGGGGATGCCACCGGGGAGCTGTTTTTT
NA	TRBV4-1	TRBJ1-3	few	CASSLEVQGTGNTIYF	TGCGCCAGCAGCCTAGAGGTACAGGGAACTGGAAACACCATATATTTT
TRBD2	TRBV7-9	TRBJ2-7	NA	CASSLVSRGGLFTIEQYF	TGTGCCAGCAGCTTAGTATCCCGGGGGGGGCTCTTTACTATCGAGCAGTACTTC
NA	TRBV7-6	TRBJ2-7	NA	CASSFAGTDEQYF	TGTGCCAGCAGCTTCGCCGGGACCGACGAGCAGTACTTC
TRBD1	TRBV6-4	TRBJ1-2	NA	CASSYEGTGHYGYTF	TGTGCCAGCAGTTACGAAGGGACAGGGCACTATGGCTACACCTTC
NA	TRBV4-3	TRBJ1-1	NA	CASSQGARGWTEAFF	TGCGCCAGCAGCCAAGGTGCCAGGGGTTGGACTGAAGCTTTCTTT
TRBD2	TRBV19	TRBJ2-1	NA	CASSMLAGYLSEQFF	TGTGCCAGTAGTATGCTAGCGGGGTACTTGAGTGAGCAGTTCTTC